This T cell receptor (beta chain) was obtained from a study of blood T cell repertoires in COVID-19. Study summary: The analysed material was cDNA or gDNA that came from T cells, B-cell-depleted T cells, or PBMCs.

The table came from immunoSEQ multiplex PCR; TCRdb's copy has only in-frame clones and leaves some out. The data hold some 70,000 clones, with around 84% observed a single time. The V gene lost 6 bases and the J gene lost 5 bases, with 19 bases spanning the gap. CDR3 length equals 15 residues. Germline V lookup: CDR1 MDHEN, CDR2 SYDVKM. The sequenced sample consisted of peripheral blood. The receptor's source is a woman in her 70s with acute or convalescent COVID-19. The chain is built from TRBV28 and TRBJ1-2; D is ambiguous. The CDR3 region is CASREKEATWYGYTF. The CDR3, as DNA: TGTGCCAGCAGAGAGAAGGAAGCGACGTGGTATGGCTACACCTTC.